One sample yielded the 3 T cell receptor beta chains listed below, sequenced in a study of shared clonotypes between healthy human individuals. Assay used: immunoSEQ multiplex PCR; TCRdb lists only in-frame clones, some missing. The sample holds over 850,000 clones; around 82% are singletons and the top ten take 0.4% to 0.55%. Sequenced material: memory CD4+ T cells from PBMCs. The subset here: CD45RA-negative fraction. The receptors were sampled from a man aged 18 to 30 in good health. Some clones in this sample may be carry-over from other donors' samples.

The chain carries TRBV11-3 and TRBJ1-2, with D perhaps TRBD1 (5 bases). The CDR3 has 16 residues. Germline V lookup: CDR1 SGHNT, CDR2 YENEEA. Trimming took 4 bases from V and 2 from J, leaving 17 bases between them. The CDR3 sequence is CASSSKTGTVNYGYTF. DNA for the CDR3: TGTGCCAGCAGCTCAAAAACCGGGACGGTAAACTATGGCTACACCTTC.

This chain uses TRBV4-1 with TRBJ1-5, with 7 bases identical to TRBD1. Germline V gene sequence: CDR1 MGHRA, CDR2 YSYEKL. The CDR3 covers 14 residues. The J segment lost 5 bases and the V segment lost 4 bases, leaving 5 bases of the junction unmatched. The CDR3 here is CASSRSGTDQPQHF. The CDR3 DNA reads TGCGCCAGCAGCCGATCCGGGACAGATCAGCCCCAGCATTTT.

The gene calls are TRBV7-8 and TRBJ1-5, with TRBD1 matching over 8 bases. This CDR3 comprises 15 residues. After removal of 2 bases from V and 4 bases from J, the junction contained 4 bases not matched to a gene. Germline-derived CDR1 and CDR2 are SGHVS and FQNEAQ. The CDR3 bases are TGTGCCAGCAGCTTATGGACAGGGACGAATCAGCCCCAGCATTTT. Amino acids: CASSLWTGTNQPQHF.